The 12 T cell receptor beta chains listed next were all sequenced from one sample in a study of T cells in Graves' hyperthyroidism and ophthalmopathy. TCR beta CDR3 regions were amplified from RNA. TCR CDR3 underwent first-round RT-PCR with the HTBI primer set. MiXCR was run by TCRdb on the multiplex PCR reads, yielding one entry per CDR3 protein. The sample lists fewer than 650,000 distinct CDR3 sequences; over 12% were seen once. The sample comprised blood. These receptors came from a woman younger than 30 with Graves' ophthalmopathy.

In its sample, this clonotype was seen many times. This chain uses TRBV18 with TRBJ1-2; 7 bases agree with TRBD1. Germline V lookup: CDR1 KGHSH, CDR2 LQKENI. V trimming: 3 bases; J trimming: 7 bases; junction bases outside the gene matches: 5. This CDR3 comprises 13 residues. CDR3 nucleotides: TGTGCCAGCTCACCGGGAGGGGGCCTTGGCTACACCTTC. It specifies CASSPGGGLGYTF.

This clonotype ranks as medium-sized. The chain carries TRBV28 and TRBJ2-1; D is unresolved. This CDR3 is 12 amino acids long. Germline lookup yields CDR1 MDHEN and CDR2 SYDVKM. Trimming shortened V by 5 bases and J by 6 bases, and 8 bases separated the two germline ends. CDR3 sequence: CASSRNLNEQFF. The DNA for the CDR3 is TGTGCCAGCAGTCGAAATCTCAATGAGCAGTTCTTC.

This clonotype was observed many times. This rearrangement joins TRBV5-1 to TRBJ1-4, with 9 bases identical to TRBD1. After removal of 4 bases from V and 5 bases from J, the junction contained 3 bases not matched to a gene. The CDR3 is made up of 14 amino acids. Germline V gene lookup returns CDR1 SGHRS and CDR2 YFSETQ. In nucleotides, the CDR3 is TGCGCCAGCAGCACGGGGACAGGGAATGAAAAACTGTTTTTT. It codes for CASSTGTGNEKLFF.

The chain uses TRBV20-1 and TRBJ2-1; D is unresolved. The V gene lost 0 bases and the J gene lost 7 bases, with 10 bases spanning the gap. The CDR3 spans 13 residues. Per germline, CDR1 DFQATT and CDR2 SNEGSKA (reference sequence). The CDR3 nucleotides read TGCAGTGCTAGAGATGGTACTATAAATGAGCAGTTCTTC. It yields the protein CSARDGTINEQFF.

This clonotype has a count of ten or more. J is TRBJ2-7 and V is TRBV3-1; no firm D call. The CDR3 runs 15 residues. Germline V CDR1 and CDR2: LGHDT, YNNKEL (reference sequence). The ends were cut back, 0 bases at V and 0 bases at J, with 9 bases in the middle. CDR3 amino acids: CASSQEQAYSYEQYF. The DNA of the CDR3 is TGTGCCAGCAGCCAAGAACAAGCATACTCCTACGAGCAGTACTTC.

V is TRBV4-1 and J is TRBJ1-2; 7 bases match TRBD1. Germline CDR1 and CDR2: MGHRA and YSYEKL. The V gene end was trimmed by 3 bases and the J gene end by 3 bases; junction bases not matched to a gene: 16. The CDR3 runs to 18 residues. The CDR3 DNA follows: TGCGCCAGCAGCCATCTGAAGGGGGCGCCGGAATATCACTATGGCTACACCTTC. Translated: CASSHLKGAPEYHYGYTF.

This clonotype was observed at least ten times. The CDR3 sequence is CASSLVDLTGGTDTQYF. The CDR3 nucleotides are TGCGCCAGCAGCTTGGTCGATCTCACGGGAGGCACAGATACGCAGTATTTT. The chain links TRBV5-1 to TRBJ2-3; the D gene is possibly TRBD2 (6 bases). The germline V gene encodes CDR1 SGHRS and CDR2 YFSETQ. The V and J ends lost 0 bases and 1 base respectively, with 15 bases between them. The CDR3 totals 17 residues. The full variable domain, with the rest looked up from reference TRBV5-1 and TRBJ2-3, is KAGVTQTPRYLIKTRGQQVTLSCSPISGHRSVSWYQQTPGQGLQFLFEYFSETQRNKGNFPGRFSGRQFSNSRSEMNVSTLELGDSALYLCASSLVDLTGGTDTQYFGPGTRLTVL.

This chain connects TRBV28 to TRBJ2-7; 8 bases are shared with TRBD2. V shed 7 bases and J 3 bases; nucleotides not matched to a gene: 11. Germline CDR1 and CDR2: MDHEN and SYDVKM. The CDR3 loop spans 15 amino acids. CDR3 sequence reads: CASNPGGRALYEQYF. The CDR3 nucleotides read TGTGCCAGCAACCCGGGGGGGAGGGCTCTCTACGAGCAGTACTTC.

This clonotype was seen a handful of times. The junction shows a germline mismatch at one end, possibly a read error. The CDR3 region has the DNA TGTGCCTGGAGTGTATTAACGAGCACAGGTACGCAGTATTTT. Translation: CAWSVLTSTGTQYF. The chain combines TRBV30 with TRBJ2-3; a possible D gene is TRBD1 (5 bases). The CDR3 covers 14 residues. In germline, CDR1 is GTSNPN, CDR2 SVGIG (reference sequence).

This clonotype was counted ten times or more. The chain employs TRBV28 and TRBJ2-3; D gene uncertain. The CDR3 runs 15 residues. Germline assignment: CDR1 MDHEN and CDR2 SYDVKM. V lost 2 bases and J lost 2, with 11 bases in between. Here the CDR3 DNA reads TGTGCCAGCAGTTTAAAAAAGGCCCCCACAGATACGCAGTATTTT. Encoded protein: CASSLKKAPTDTQYF.

Ten or more counts support this clonotype. CDR3 DNA sequence: TGCGCCAGCAGCTTGGGCGTCGGGACAGGGGGCGACTACACCTTC. Protein product: CASSLGVGTGGDYTF. The chain links TRBV5-1 to TRBJ1-2; 12 nucleotides line up with TRBD1. Germline V gene sequence: CDR1 SGHRS, CDR2 YFSETQ. V lost 0 bases to trimming and J lost 10 bases; unmatched junction nucleotides: 7. The CDR3 consists of 15 residues.

This clonotype was counted many times. J is TRBJ2-1 and V is TRBV7-9; the D gene is possibly TRBD2 (5 bases). This CDR3 is 16 amino acids long. Germline loops: CDR1 SEHNR, CDR2 FQNEAQ (reference sequence). Trimming stripped 6 bases from V and 1 base from J, with 16 bases between. CDR3 DNA: TGTGCCAGCAGTCCACAGCGAGGGAGATCCTACAATGAGCAGTTCTTC. It specifies CASSPQRGRSYNEQFF.